The 5 T cell receptor beta chains below come from one sample, sequenced in a study of CD8 T cells in ankylosing spondylitis (dated by TCRdb to about 2017). What the authors observed across the whole study: Blood from ankylosing spondylitis patients appeared to be characterized by a TCR beta motif composed of about 8 highly homologous amino acid variants.

Library construction relied on 5' RACE. The instrument was an Illumina HiSeq 2500. TCRdb handled the public reads itself, with Q25 trimming in fastp and clone calling in MiXCR, and kept productive beta chains. Here each entry gathers all rows of one CDR3 protein and keeps the most common genes and DNA. The sample profile shows a few hundred thousand distinct CDR3 sequences; 20% to 25% of them were found once. The ten biggest clones cover around 17% of the sample. No antigen has been identified for these receptors. The sequenced material came from blood, either unsorted or a sorted T cell fraction (not recorded which). These receptors were taken from a male donor with ankylosing spondylitis.

V usage is TRBV3-1 and J usage is TRBJ2-5; no clear D. The CDR3 sequence is 14 residues long. Trimming left V 0 bases short and J 4 bases short, with 9 bases between. In germline, CDR1 is LGHDT, CDR2 YNNKEL (reference sequence). CDR3 region: CASSQDFRAETQYF. The CDR3 DNA reads TGTGCCAGCAGCCAAGATTTTAGAGCAGAGACCCAGTACTTC.

The rearrangement links TRBV10-2 to TRBJ1-2; D is ambiguous. V was shortened by 4 bases and J by 4 bases, with 10 bases between the two germline ends. This CDR3 region has 13 residues. CDR1 is WSHSY, CDR2 SAAADI, per germline. CDR3 sequence (DNA): TGCGCCAGCAGTGGCTCTCTCTCCTATGGCTACACCTTC. It translates to CASSGSLSYGYTF.

This chain joins TRBV20-1 and TRBJ1-2; 7 positions match TRBD1. In germline, CDR1 is DFQATT, CDR2 SNEGSKA (reference sequence). V gave up 3 bases and J gave up 5 bases; unmatched junction bases: 12. CDR3 length equals 15 residues. Written as DNA, the CDR3 is TGCAGTGCTAGGGGTGGGGGACAGACTACTTATGGCTACACCTTC. This encodes CSARGGGQTTYGYTF.

The chain links TRBV12-3 or TRBV12-4 to TRBJ1-3, with D maybe TRBD1 (5 bases). V gave up 3 bases and J gave up 0 bases, with 21 bases separating them. The CDR3 runs to 19 residues. The CDR3 sequence is CASSFMTATWQGSGNTIYF. CDR3 nucleotides: TGTGCCAGCAGTTTTATGACAGCCACCTGGCAAGGCTCTGGAAACACCATATATTTT.

This clonotype was seen a few times. V gene TRBV12-3 or TRBV12-4 combines with J gene TRBJ2-3; D possibly corresponds to TRBD2 (5 bases). Trimming removed 9 bases at V and 4 bases at J, with 14 bases between. The CDR3 is 13 amino acids. Written as DNA, the CDR3 is TGTGCCAGTGGAGGTTGGGAACCAGATACGCAGTATTTT. Translated, it gives CASGGWEPDTQYF.